The 10 T cell receptor beta chains in this list originate from one sample, sequenced in a study of response to subunit inactivated influenza vaccine. TCRdb processed the RT-PCR reads anew with MiXCR; each CDR3 protein has one entry. The table has 500,000 to 700,000 distinct CDR3 sequences, 20% to 25% seen once. This sample also appeared in a second study, on T cells expressing NK-cell markers. Turning to that study: UMI-tagged 5'RACE template switching yielded the TCR beta cDNA.

The source material was CD4+ T cells sorted from PBMCs, sampled 11 to 12 days after vaccination. Receptors were obtained from a man aged 50 to 59 who received an inactivated influenza vaccine.

The chain couples TRBV4-3 to TRBJ1-5; D is possibly TRBD1 (5 bases). V was pared by 4 bases and J by 3 bases, with 10 bases between. The CDR3 is made up of 14 amino acids. CDR1 and CDR2 (germline): LGHNA, YSLEER. This chain's CDR3 is CASSLGTNNQPQHF. The CDR3 nucleotides read TGCGCCAGCAGCCTCGGGACCAACAATCAGCCCCAGCATTTT.

The CDR3 region is CASSLVGQDLYGYTF. Here the CDR3 DNA reads TGTGCCAGTAGTTTGGTAGGACAGGACCTCTATGGCTACACCTTC. The rearrangement links TRBV19 to TRBJ1-2, with TRBD1 matching over 7 bases. This CDR3 is 15 amino acids long. The germline V gene encodes CDR1 LNHDA and CDR2 SQIVND (reference sequence). After removal of 5 bases from V and 4 bases from J, the junction contained 10 bases not matched to a gene.

V usage is TRBV12-3 or TRBV12-4 and J usage is TRBJ2-7; TRBD2 agrees at 13 bases. This CDR3 spans 14 amino acids. Trimming took 5 bases from V and 3 from J; bases not matched to a gene: 1. DNA of the CDR3: TGTGCCAGCAGTGGACTAGCGGGAGTCTACGAGCAGTACTTC. Encoded protein: CASSGLAGVYEQYF.

This clonotype was observed a few times. CDR3 in DNA: TGTGCCAGCAGGCCTCCCGGGTCTTTCTCTGGAAACACCATATATTTT. This gives the protein CASRPPGSFSGNTIYF. V gene TRBV12-3 or TRBV12-4 combines with J gene TRBJ1-3, with D hard to call. The CDR3 has 16 residues. Trimming took off 6 bases at V and 0 bases at J, with 15 bases between the two ends.

This clonotype was seen a few times. V usage is TRBV7-2 and J usage is TRBJ1-5; D unresolved. This CDR3 region has 14 residues. Per germline, CDR1 SGHTA and CDR2 FQGNSA. V dropped 0 bases and J dropped 4 bases, with 7 bases sitting between them. The CDR3 spells CASSLAPANQPQHF. The CDR3 DNA is TGTGCCAGCAGCTTAGCGCCAGCTAATCAGCCCCAGCATTTT.

This clonotype was observed many times. The chain is built from TRBV7-2 and TRBJ1-5; the D is unclear. Deletions cut 2 bases from V and 4 bases from J, with 6 bases between. This CDR3 has 13 residues. Germline CDR1 reads SGHTA; CDR2 reads FQGNSA. The CDR3 nucleotides read TGTGCCAGCAGCTTAAAAGTTAATCAGCCCCAGCATTTT. This translates into CASSLKVNQPQHF.

This clonotype was seen a few times. The chain is built from TRBV10-3 and TRBJ2-7, with TRBD1 matching over 8 bases. Germline values: CDR1 ENHRY, CDR2 SYGVKD. V lost 0 bases to trimming and J lost 3 bases; unmatched junction nucleotides: 7. This CDR3 comprises 16 residues. Here the CDR3 DNA reads TGTGCCATCAGTGAGTCGATAGGACAGGGAAACTACGAGCAGTACTTC. This sequence encodes CAISESIGQGNYEQYF.

This clonotype was picked up a small number of times. DNA of the CDR3: TGTGCCAGCAGCCCCTGGAGGGGTCCTAGCACAGATACGCAGTATTTT. Its protein product is CASSPWRGPSTDTQYF. The gene calls are TRBV11-2 and TRBJ2-3, with D perhaps TRBD2 (6 bases). The CDR3 length is 16 residues. Germline V gives CDR1 SGHAT, CDR2 FQNNGV. Trimming stripped 5 bases from V and 0 bases from J, with 15 bases between.

The table lists this clonotype with a few counts. The chain has TRBV6-1 and TRBJ2-3; weak D call: TRBD2 (6 bases). The CDR3 totals 18 residues. Germline V gene sequence: CDR1 MNHNS, CDR2 SASEGT. V was pared by 5 bases and J by 0 bases, with 21 bases between. The CDR3 DNA reads as TGTGCCAGCAGTACATACTCTACTAGCAGCTCTAGCACAGATACGCAGTATTTT. This translates into CASSTYSTSSSSTDTQYF.

This clonotype was seen a few times. J is TRBJ2-7 and V is TRBV20-1; D possibly uses TRBD1 or TRBD2 (5 bases each). V shed 7 bases and J shed 0 bases, with 10 bases lying between them. Germline CDR1 reads DFQATT; CDR2 reads SNEGSKA (reference sequence). The CDR3 loop spans 12 amino acids. The CDR3 DNA reads as TGCAGTGGGGGGACCACCTCCTACGAGCAGTACTTC. Protein: CSGGTTSYEQYF.